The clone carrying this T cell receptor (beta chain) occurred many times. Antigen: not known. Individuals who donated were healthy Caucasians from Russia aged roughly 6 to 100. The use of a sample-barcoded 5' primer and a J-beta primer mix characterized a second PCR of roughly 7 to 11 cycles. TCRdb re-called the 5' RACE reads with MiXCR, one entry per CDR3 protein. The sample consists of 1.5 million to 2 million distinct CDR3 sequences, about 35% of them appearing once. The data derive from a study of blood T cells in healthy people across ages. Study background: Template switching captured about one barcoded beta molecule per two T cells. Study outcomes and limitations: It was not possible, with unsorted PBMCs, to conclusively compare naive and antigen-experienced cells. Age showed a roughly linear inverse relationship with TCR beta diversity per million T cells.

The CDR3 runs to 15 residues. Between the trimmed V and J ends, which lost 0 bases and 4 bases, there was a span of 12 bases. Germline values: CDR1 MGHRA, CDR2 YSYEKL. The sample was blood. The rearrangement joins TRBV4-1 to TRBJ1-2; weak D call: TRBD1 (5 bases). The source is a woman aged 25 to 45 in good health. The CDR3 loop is CASSQDTQGGYGYTF. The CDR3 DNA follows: TGCGCCAGCAGCCAAGATACTCAGGGAGGCTATGGCTACACCTTC.